A selection of T cell receptor beta chains follows, all from one sample in a study of blood T cell repertoires in COVID-19. The protocol was immunoSEQ multiplex PCR, while the TCRdb copy is restricted to in-frame clones and leaves out a portion. The top ten hold roughly 5.6% of the sample, which has some 200,000 clones, 85% to 90% seen once. The sequencing input was peripheral blood. These receptors all stem from a man aged 40-49 years with active or convalescent COVID-19. Each CDR3 is given with its conserved first and last residue. The D gene is left open where the match is weak. The size entry is marked missing in some rows and otherwise reads once, few, many or a size class.

TGTGCCAGCTCACCAGGGTTCGACTTGCAGCCCCAGCATTTT CASSPGFDLQPQHF TRBV18 once . TRBJ1-5
TGCGCCAGCAAGAGGGACAGGGGATATCCTAACTATGGCTACACCTTC CASKRDRGYPNYGYTF TRBV10-1 . TRBD1 TRBJ1-2
TGTGCCAGCAGCTTGGGGGTGACAGGCAGGGATACGCAGTATTTT CASSLGVTGRDTQYF TRBV5-6 . . TRBJ2-3
TGTGCCAGTACCCTTAGCGGGGTAAAAGAAGATACGCAGTATTTT CASTLSGVKEDTQYF TRBV19 . TRBD2 TRBJ2-3
TGTGCCAGCAGTCGACAGACAGGGGGCACAACGAACACCGGGGAGCTGTTTTTT CASSRQTGGTTNTGELFF TRBV6-6 . TRBD1 TRBJ2-2
TGTGCCAGCTCACCAGCCATGAAGGGGGCAACTAATGAAAAACTGTTTTTT CASSPAMKGATNEKLFF TRBV18 once . TRBJ1-4
TGTGCCAGCAGCGGGGACATGCACTACGAGCAGTACTTC CASSGDMHYEQYF TRBV5-5 . . TRBJ2-7
TGTGCCAGCAGCTTAATCAGGGGTAATTCACCCCTCCACTTT CASSLIRGNSPLHF TRBV11-1 . . TRBJ1-6
TGTGCCAGCAGTTACTCGACAGGTTTGGGGCAAGAGACCCAGTACTTC CASSYSTGLGQETQYF TRBV6-5 . . TRBJ2-5
TGTGCCACCTCAGGGATCGCCTACAATGAGCAGTTCTTC CATSGIAYNEQFF TRBV19 . . TRBJ2-1
TGCGCCAGCTCCGCCGGGACAGGAAGTGAAAAACTGTTTTTT CASSAGTGSEKLFF TRBV5-1 . TRBD1 TRBJ1-4
TGTGCCAGTAGCCCCGGGACTAGCGGGAGGAAGGCCAAAAACATTCAGTACTTC CASSPGTSGRKAKNIQYF TRBV19 once TRBD2 TRBJ2-4
TGTGCCAGCAGCCAAGATTGGGGCGGTAGCACAGATACGCAGTATTTT CASSQDWGGSTDTQYF TRBV3-1/TRBV3-2 . . TRBJ2-3
TGTGCCAGCAGTGAGGGGGCTTCCAGTGGTTCACCCCTCCACTTT CASSEGASSGSPLHF TRBV2 . . TRBJ1-6
TGTGCCAGTCGCGAACGGGGGTACGGAAACACCATATATTTT CASRERGYGNTIYF TRBV19 . . TRBJ1-3
TGTGCCAGCAGGCAGGTTCCTGGAAACACCATATATTTT CASRQVPGNTIYF TRBV6-5 . . TRBJ1-3
TGTGCCAGCAGCTTAGTCGGTGCGGGGAGCCAAGAGACCCAGTACTTC CASSLVGAGSQETQYF TRBV7-9 . . TRBJ2-5
TGTGCCAGCAGTGTACGAGGTTTAGGAGCAGAGAATGAAAAACTGTTTTTT CASSVRGLGAENEKLFF TRBV2 . . TRBJ1-4
TGTGCCATCAGTGAGCCGGACGGGACAGGGGATGAGCAGTTCTTC CAISEPDGTGDEQFF TRBV10-3 few TRBD1 TRBJ2-1
TGCAGCGTTGAAGAGTTAAAGCGGGGAGACACAGATACGCAGTATTTT CSVEELKRGDTDTQYF TRBV29-1 . TRBD2 TRBJ2-3
TGCAGCGCCAAACAGGGTCCGTCCTACGAGCAGTACTTC CSAKQGPSYEQYF TRBV29-1 . . TRBJ2-7
TGTGCCAGCAGCCTAGAGAGGGACAGCTCTGGAAACACCATATATTTT CASSLERDSSGNTIYF TRBV7-2 . TRBD1 TRBJ1-3
TGTGCCACCAGCTTCGGGAACACTGAAGCTTTCTTT CATSFGNTEAFF TRBV5-6 . . TRBJ1-1
TGTGCCAGCAGCTTAGGGGGTGGCGGGTACGAGCAGTACTTC CASSLGGGGYEQYF TRBV11-3 once . TRBJ2-7
TGTGCCAGCAGCGCGCGGACAGGGACGACTGAAGCTTTCTTT CASSARTGTTEAFF TRBV9 . TRBD1 TRBJ1-1
TGTGCCAGCAGAATCTCTAGCGGGAGGGCGTACTTC CASRISSGRAYF TRBV28 . TRBD2 TRBJ2-7
TGTGCCAGTAGTATCTCGGGGACAGGGGGAAAAAAACTGTTTTTT CASSISGTGGKKLFF TRBV19 . TRBD1 TRBJ1-4
TGTGCCAGCAGTACCGCACAGGGGTCGCGTCAGCCCCAGCATTTT CASSTAQGSRQPQHF TRBV27 . TRBD1 TRBJ1-5
TGCGCCAGCAGCTTGGCGGCCTTGGGACAGGGGAACACCGGGGAGCTGTTTTTT CASSLAALGQGNTGELFF TRBV5-1 . TRBD1 TRBJ2-2
TGTGCCAGCAGGAACACGGGAGCTAGCGGACCGTACACCGGGGAGCTGTTTTTT CASRNTGASGPYTGELFF TRBV11-3 . TRBD2 TRBJ2-2
TGTGCCAGCACCGACGGACTAGCGGTCTCCTACGAGCAGTACTTC CASTDGLAVSYEQYF TRBV2 . TRBD2 TRBJ2-7
TGTGCCAGCAGCCAAGTTGGGGGGGGTTTCGACGAGCAGTACTTC CASSQVGGGFDEQYF TRBV3-1/TRBV3-2 . TRBD2 TRBJ2-7
TGTGCCAGCAAGAGGGGAGGAGGCAATCAGCCCCAGCATTTT CASKRGGGNQPQHF TRBV2 . . TRBJ1-5
TGTGCCAGCAGCGGAGGACAGACCTATGGCTACACCTTC CASSGGQTYGYTF TRBV9 . . TRBJ1-2
TGTGCCAGCAGTTTCCTCGGGACTAATGAAAAACTGTTTTTT CASSFLGTNEKLFF TRBV27 . . TRBJ1-4
TGTGCCAGCTCACCCGCGTCGGGACAGTTTAACTATGGCTACACCTTC CASSPASGQFNYGYTF TRBV18 . TRBD1 TRBJ1-2
TGTGCCAGCAGCTCCGTGAGCACAGATACGCAGTATTTT CASSSVSTDTQYF TRBV5-4 few . TRBJ2-3
TGTGCCATCGGTCCGGGACAGAGAAACACTGAAGCTTTCTTT CAIGPGQRNTEAFF TRBV10-3 . TRBD1 TRBJ1-1
TGTGCCAGCAGTTTACAGGGATACACTGAAGCTTTCTTT CASSLQGYTEAFF TRBV9 few . TRBJ1-1
TGTGCCAGCGCCGCCCTAGCGGGAGCAGTCGAGCAGTACTTC CASAALAGAVEQYF TRBV28 . TRBD2 TRBJ2-7
TGTGCCAGCAGTGAAGCGGGGGGGATCTATGGCTACACCTTC CASSEAGGIYGYTF TRBV6-1 . . TRBJ1-2
TGTGCCAGTAGTGGCGGAAGCTCCTATAATTCACCCCTCCACTTT CASSGGSSYNSPLHF TRBV19 once . TRBJ1-6
TGTGCCAGCAGCGTCGGGGTATCCGGCGAGCAGTACTTC CASSVGVSGEQYF TRBV9 . . TRBJ2-7